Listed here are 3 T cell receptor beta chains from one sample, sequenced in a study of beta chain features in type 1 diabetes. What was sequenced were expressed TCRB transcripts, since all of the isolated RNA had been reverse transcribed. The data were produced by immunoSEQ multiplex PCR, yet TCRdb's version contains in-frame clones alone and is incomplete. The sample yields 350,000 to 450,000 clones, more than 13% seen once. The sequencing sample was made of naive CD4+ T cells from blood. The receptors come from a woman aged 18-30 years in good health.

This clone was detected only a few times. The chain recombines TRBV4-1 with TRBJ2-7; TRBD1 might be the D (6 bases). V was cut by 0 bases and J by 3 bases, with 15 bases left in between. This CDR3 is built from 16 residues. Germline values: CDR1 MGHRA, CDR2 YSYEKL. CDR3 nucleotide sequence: TGCGCCAGCAGCCAAGACCGGACAGCCCTTAACTACGAGCAGTACTTC. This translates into CASSQDRTALNYEQYF.

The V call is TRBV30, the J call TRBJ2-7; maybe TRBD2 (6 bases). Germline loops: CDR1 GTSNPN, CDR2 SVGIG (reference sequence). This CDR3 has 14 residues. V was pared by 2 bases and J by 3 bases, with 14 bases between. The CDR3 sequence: CAWSPKRRGYEQYF. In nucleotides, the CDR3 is TGTGCCTGGAGTCCTAAACGGAGGGGCTACGAGCAGTACTTC.

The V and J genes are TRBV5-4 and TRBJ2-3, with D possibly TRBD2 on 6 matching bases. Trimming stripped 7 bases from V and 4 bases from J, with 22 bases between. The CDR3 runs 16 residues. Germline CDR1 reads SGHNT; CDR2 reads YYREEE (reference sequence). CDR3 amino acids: CASWRGSGEGPDTQYF. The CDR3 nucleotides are TGTGCCAGCTGGCGAGGTAGCGGAGAGGGACCAGATACGCAGTATTTT.